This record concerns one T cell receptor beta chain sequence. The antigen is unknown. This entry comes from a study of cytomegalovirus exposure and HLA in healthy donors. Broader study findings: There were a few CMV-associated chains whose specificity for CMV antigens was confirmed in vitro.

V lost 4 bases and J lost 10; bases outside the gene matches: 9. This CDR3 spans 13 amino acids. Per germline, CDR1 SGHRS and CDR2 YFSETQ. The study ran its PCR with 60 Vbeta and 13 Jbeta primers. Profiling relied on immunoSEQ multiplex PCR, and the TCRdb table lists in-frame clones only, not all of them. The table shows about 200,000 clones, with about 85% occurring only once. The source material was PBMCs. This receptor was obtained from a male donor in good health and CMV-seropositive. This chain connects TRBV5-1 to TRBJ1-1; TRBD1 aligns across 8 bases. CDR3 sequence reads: CASSDGQGSGAFF. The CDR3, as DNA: TGCGCCAGCAGCGACGGACAGGGTTCGGGAGCTTTCTTT.